Given below is one T cell receptor (beta chain) in context. This sample stems from a study of shared clonotypes between healthy human individuals. Looked up from germline, CDR1 is LNHDA and CDR2 is SQIVND (reference sequence). V gave up 6 bases and J gave up 8 bases; unmatched junction bases: 8. The CDR3 is made up of 13 amino acids. Clones were sequenced by immunoSEQ multiplex PCR, and TCRdb holds only the in-frame ones, with some missing. This sample has about 1.1 million clones, with about four fifths found just once. The rearrangement uses TRBV19 and TRBJ1-2; 8 bases match TRBD1. The specimen sequenced was memory CD4+ T cells from PBMCs. The subset was: CD45RA-negative fraction. This TCR was recovered from a man between 18 and 35 years old in good health. Some clones in this sample may be carry-over from other donors' samples. The CDR3 spells CASRTDRDPGYTF. CDR3 bases: TGTGCCAGTAGAACGGACAGGGACCCCGGCTACACCTTC.